Presented here are 15 T cell receptor beta chains from one specimen sequenced in a study of T-cell reconstitution after alpha-beta-depleted transplantation in children. Preparation of the TCRbeta library was carried out with unique molecular identifiers. TCRdb re-called the PCR reads through MiXCR, storing one row per CDR3 protein. The table records about 110,000 distinct CDR3 sequences, 5.5% to 6.5% of them present only once. The source material was PBMCs, mostly from graft donor cells, sampled 360 days after TCRalphabeta/CD19-depleted stem cell transplant. These receptors were obtained from a male patient between 2 and 9 years old who had a stem cell transplant for acute lymphoblastic leukemia, so the T cells may come from the graft donor.

The J gene is TRBJ2-4, the V gene TRBV7-9, with D perhaps matching TRBD1 or TRBD2 (5 bases each). Germline V CDR1 and CDR2: SEHNR, FQNEAQ (reference sequence). This CDR3 spans 12 amino acids. V was cut by 2 bases and J by 8 bases, with 7 bases left in between. DNA of the CDR3: TGTGCCAGCAGCTTAAGGGGAGACATTCAGTACTTC. Its translation: CASSLRGDIQYF.

This clonotype occurred a few times. The chain employs TRBV14 and TRBJ1-2; TRBD1 aligns across 8 bases. Germline V CDR1 and CDR2: SGHDN, FVKESK. The CDR3 length is 15 residues. Trimming took 1 base from V and 3 from J; bases not matched to a gene: 4. The CDR3: CASSQGTGTHYGYTF. DNA of the CDR3: TGTGCCAGCAGCCAAGGGACAGGGACCCACTATGGCTACACCTTC.

V is TRBV24-1 and J is TRBJ2-3, with 9 bases identical to TRBD2. J was trimmed by 4 bases and V by 4 bases; bases with no gene match: 14. CDR1 is KGHDR and CDR2 is SFDVKD in the germline V gene. The CDR3 extends over 18 amino acids. CDR3 DNA: TGTGCCACCAGTGACGCCGCGAGGCGGGAGGGCAGTTCAGATACGCAGTATTTT. Its protein is CATSDAARREGSSDTQYF.

The count of this clonotype is one. A much larger clone differs by one base, so this may be a read error. The chain has TRBV25-1 and TRBJ2-5, with unresolved D. CDR1 MGHDK and CDR2 SYGVNS come from the germline V gene. The CDR3 sequence is 14 residues long. CDR3 DNA: TGTGCCAGCAGTGGAGGTGGCAGGCAAGAGACCAAGTACTTC. Protein: CASSGGGRQETKYF. The variable domain in full, with the rest retrieved from reference TRBV25-1 and TRBJ2-5, is EADIYQTPRYLVIGTGKKITLECSQTMGHDKMYWYQQDPGMELHLIHYSYGVNSTEKGDLSSESTVSRIRTEHFPLTLESARPSHTSQYLCASSGGGRQETKYFGPGTRLLVL.

At least ten counts were recorded for this clonotype. The chain uses TRBV7-9 and TRBJ2-1; TRBD2 is a possible D gene (5 bases). The CDR3 loop spans 13 amino acids. Trimming shortened V by 3 bases and J by 9 bases, and 12 bases separated the two germline ends. The V gene's germline CDR1 is SEHNR and CDR2 FQNEAQ (reference sequence). CDR3 loop: CASSFYWETEQFF. The CDR3 DNA follows: TGTGCCAGCAGCTTCTACTGGGAGACTGAGCAGTTCTTC.

V and J are TRBV15 and TRBJ2-2; no definite D call. CDR1 is LNHNV and CDR2 is YYDKDF in the germline V gene (reference sequence). V lost 3 bases and J lost 3, with 11 bases in between. The CDR3 runs 15 residues. This chain's CDR3 is CATSSEERDTGELFF. The CDR3 DNA is TGTGCCACCAGCAGTGAGGAAAGAGACACCGGGGAGCTGTTTTTT.

The chain couples TRBV4-3 to TRBJ1-4; 9 nucleotides agree with TRBD1. From germline, CDR1 is LGHNA and CDR2 YSLEER. V gave up 2 bases and J gave up 8 bases; unmatched junction bases: 12. The CDR3 is 17 amino acids. CDR3 in amino acids: CASSQPTWGTGKEKLFF. The CDR3 nucleotides are TGCGCCAGCAGCCAACCTACGTGGGGGACAGGGAAGGAAAAACTGTTTTTT.

This chain uses TRBV25-1 with TRBJ2-7, with D hard to call. Germline V gene lookup returns CDR1 MGHDK and CDR2 SYGVNS. V dropped 4 bases and J dropped 4 bases, with 11 bases sitting between them. The CDR3 consists of 13 residues. This CDR3 reads CASSAPEGYEQYF. In DNA, the CDR3 is TGTGCCAGCAGTGCCCCCGAAGGGTACGAGCAGTACTTC.

This clonotype was recorded a few times. V and J are TRBV7-6 and TRBJ2-5, with 7 bases aligning to TRBD1. The CDR3 has 17 residues. Germline V gene data show CDR1 as SGHVS and CDR2 as FNYEAQ. Unmatched junction bases numbered 15, after V lost 7 bases and J lost 1 base. CDR3 sequence (DNA): TGTGCCAGCACTATTTATTCAGGGGGTATACGCCAAGAGACCCAGTACTTC. Translated: CASTIYSGGIRQETQYF.

The V and J genes are TRBV13 and TRBJ2-5, with 8 bases fitting TRBD2. CDR1 and CDR2 from the germline V gene are PRHDT and FYEKMQ (reference sequence). V lost 7 bases and J lost 1; bases outside the gene matches: 11. CDR3 size: 16 residues. The CDR3 DNA is TGTGCCAGCACCCCGCCGGAGCGGGAGTCCCAAGAGACCCAGTACTTC. It is translated as CASTPPERESQETQYF.

This clonotype was recorded at least ten times. The chain is built from TRBV3-1 and TRBJ2-3, with no clear D. From germline, CDR1 is LGHDT and CDR2 YNNKEL (reference sequence). The V end was cut by 4 bases, the J end by 2 bases, with 13 bases between. The CDR3 runs to 15 residues. The CDR3 spells CASSPGSNPTDTQYF. DNA for the CDR3: TGTGCCAGCAGCCCAGGCAGCAATCCCACAGATACGCAGTATTTT.

This clonotype has ten or more counts. V usage is TRBV11-2 and J usage is TRBJ1-1, with 10 positions matching TRBD1. The CDR3 is 14 amino acids. With 4 bases clipped from V and 5 bases from J, the junction kept 4 bases outside the gene matches. Per germline, CDR1 SGHAT and CDR2 FQNNGV. The CDR3 nucleotides are TGTGCCAGCAGCTCAGACAGGGGGCGTACTGAAGCTTTCTTT. Encoded protein: CASSSDRGRTEAFF.

This clonotype came up a few times. V is TRBV20-1 and J is TRBJ2-3; unclear D gene. Trimming removed 0 bases at V and 1 base at J, with 11 bases between. Germline V gives CDR1 DFQATT, CDR2 SNEGSKA (reference sequence). CDR3 length: 15 residues. The CDR3 protein is CSARDHSKRTDTQYF. The CDR3 bases are TGCAGTGCTAGAGATCACAGCAAACGCACAGATACGCAGTATTTT.

Ten or more counts support this clonotype. The rearrangement uses TRBV7-3 and TRBJ1-6, with 7 bases that match TRBD1. The CDR3 runs to 15 residues. CDR1 and CDR2 from the germline V gene are SGHTA and FQGTGA. J was trimmed by 7 bases and V by 5 bases; bases with no gene match: 8. The CDR3, as DNA: TGTGCCAGCAGCCCTACCGGGACAGCGAATTCACCCCTCCACTTT. Translation: CASSPTGTANSPLHF.

The V gene is TRBV9, the J gene TRBJ2-1; 10 bases are a match to TRBD2. Germline V gives CDR1 SGDLS, CDR2 YYNGEE. J gave up 8 bases and V 0 bases, and 5 bases lay outside the gene matches. This CDR3 comprises 15 residues. The CDR3: CASSVGAGGSDEQFF. The DNA for the CDR3 is TGTGCCAGCAGCGTAGGAGCGGGAGGGTCCGATGAGCAGTTCTTC.